One and the same sample provided the 25 T cell receptor beta chains below, sequenced in a study of blood T cell repertoires in COVID-19. Clones were sequenced by immunoSEQ multiplex PCR, and TCRdb holds only the in-frame ones, with some missing. The repertoire holds 65,000 or so clones, roughly 87% seen once, with roughly a tenth in the top ten. The sequencing input was peripheral blood. The source of these receptors is a human donor with acute or convalescent COVID-19. The donor label of this sample is uncertain.

V usage is TRBV7-9 and J usage is TRBJ2-2; 9 positions agree with TRBD1. V was pared by 5 bases and J by 8 bases, with 12 bases of the junction left unmatched. CDR3 length: 16 amino acids. CDR1 and CDR2 (germline): SEHNR, FQNEAQ (reference sequence). CDR3 sequence (DNA): TGTGCCAGCAGCAGCAACCGGGACAGGGCTGGTGGGGAGCTGTTTTTT. It specifies CASSSNRDRAGGELFF.

This clone was seen a single time. The chain combines TRBV28 with TRBJ1-6; possibly TRBD1 for D (6 bases). CDR3 size: 16 residues. V lost 4 bases to trimming and J lost 4 bases, with 14 bases between them. Germline CDR1 is MDHEN and CDR2 is SYDVKM. The CDR3 is CASSSDSHGYNSPLHF. The DNA for the CDR3 is TGTGCCAGCAGTTCGGACAGCCATGGATATAATTCACCCCTCCACTTT.

This rearrangement joins TRBV14 to TRBJ1-1; TRBD1 matches 7 bases. The CDR3 totals 13 residues. Germline values: CDR1 SGHDN, CDR2 FVKESK. V shed 5 bases and J 4 bases; nucleotides not matched to a gene: 4. The CDR3 DNA is TGTGCCAGCAGCTTCAACAGGGGCACTGAAGCTTTCTTT. It codes for CASSFNRGTEAFF. Using reference TRBV14 and TRBJ1-1 for the parts outside the CDR3, the full variable domain is EAGVTQFPSHSVIEKGQTVTLRCDPISGHDNLYWYRRVMGKEIKFLLHFVKESKQDESGMPNNRFLAERTGGTYSTLKVQPAELEDSGVYFCASSFNRGTEAFFGQGTRLTVV.

The chain has TRBV6-1 and TRBJ2-4; tentative D call: TRBD1 (8 bases). Trimming removed 4 bases at V and 3 bases at J, with 19 bases between. Germline CDR1 MNHNS, CDR2 SASEGT. This CDR3 region has 17 residues. The CDR3 loop reads CASSAGQGGFGKNIQYF. Written as DNA, the CDR3 is TGTGCCAGCAGTGCCGGACAGGGAGGGTTTGGCAAAAACATTCAGTACTTC.

The V gene is TRBV5-1, the J gene TRBJ1-2; maybe TRBD1 (6 bases). Germline V lookup: CDR1 SGHRS, CDR2 YFSETQ. V lost 3 bases and J lost 4, with 16 bases in between. CDR3 length: 15 residues. The CDR3 nucleotides read TGCGCCAGCAGCTCGGACAGAGGGTTTTCCTATGGCTACACCTTC. Amino acids: CASSSDRGFSYGYTF. The entire variable domain, with the rest obtained from reference TRBV5-1 and TRBJ1-2, is as follows: KAGVTQTPRYLIKTRGQQVTLSCSPISGHRSVSWYQQTPGQGLQFLFEYFSETQRNKGNFPGRFSGRQFSNSRSEMNVSTLELGDSALYLCASSSDRGFSYGYTFGSGTRLTVV.

The chain is built from TRBV28 and TRBJ1-3; TRBD1 matches 7 bases. The J segment lost 0 bases and the V segment lost 6 bases, leaving 5 bases of the junction unmatched. The CDR3 runs 15 residues. Germline CDR1 and CDR2: MDHEN and SYDVKM. CDR3 amino acids: CASSRQGSSGNTIYF. CDR3 sequence (DNA): TGTGCCAGCAGCCGACAGGGCTCCTCTGGAAACACCATATATTTT.

This chain uses TRBV2 with TRBJ1-6; the D gene is possibly TRBD1 (6 bases). Germline assignment: CDR1 SNHLY and CDR2 FYNNEI. The CDR3 length is 14 residues. The V end lost 4 bases, the J end lost 7 bases, and 11 bases lay between the germline ends. The CDR3 reads CASSATRGNSPLHF. As DNA, the CDR3 is TGTGCCAGCAGTGCGACAAGGGGGAATTCACCCCTCCACTTT.

The rearrangement links TRBV9 to TRBJ2-7; TRBD1 might be the D (6 bases). The germline CDR1 and CDR2 sequences are SGDLS and YYNGEE. With 0 bases removed from V and 3 bases from J, the gap between germline ends came to 13 bases. This CDR3 has 15 residues. The CDR3 sequence is CASSVGGGPLYEQYF. The CDR3 DNA is TGTGCCAGCAGCGTAGGAGGGGGACCGCTCTACGAGCAGTACTTC. Drawing the rest from reference TRBV9 and TRBJ2-7, the complete variable domain is DSGVTQTPKHLITATGQRVTLRCSPRSGDLSVYWYQQSLDQGLQFLIQYYNGEERAKGNILERFSAQQFPDLHSELNLSSLELGDSALYFCASSVGGGPLYEQYFGPGTRLTVT.

The chain joins TRBV28 to TRBJ1-5; D unresolved. Germline V lookup: CDR1 MDHEN, CDR2 SYDVKM. The CDR3 loop spans 16 amino acids. Trimming stripped 7 bases from V and 0 bases from J, with 16 bases between. The CDR3 is CASTSWGGYSNQPQHF. Written as DNA, the CDR3 is TGTGCCAGCACCTCATGGGGAGGATATAGCAATCAGCCCCAGCATTTT. The complete variable domain, with remaining parts taken from reference TRBV28 and TRBJ1-5, reads DVKVTQSSRYLVKRTGEKVFLECVQDMDHENMFWYRQDPGLGLRLIYFSYDVKMKEKGDIPEGYSVSREKKERFSLILESASTNQTSMYLCASTSWGGYSNQPQHFGDGTRLSIL.

The CDR3 region is CASSVRTGYTTDTQYF. CDR3 sequence (DNA): TGTGCCAGTAGTGTTAGGACAGGGTATACCACAGATACGCAGTATTTT. The rearrangement links TRBV19 to TRBJ2-3, with 8 bases matching TRBD1. Germline V gene sequence: CDR1 LNHDA, CDR2 SQIVND (reference sequence). The CDR3 length is 16 residues. V shed 5 bases, J shed 2 bases, and the junction held 9 bases outside the gene matches.

This chain connects TRBV5-1 to TRBJ1-3, with 7 bases aligning to TRBD1. The CDR3 contains 16 residues. Unmatched junction bases numbered 3, after V lost 0 bases and J lost 0 bases. Germline loops: CDR1 SGHRS, CDR2 YFSETQ. DNA of the CDR3: TGCGCCAGCAGCTTGGGGGGACAGCGCTCTGGAAACACCATATATTTT. It specifies CASSLGGQRSGNTIYF. Together with reference TRBV5-1 and TRBJ1-3, the CDR3 gives the full variable domain: KAGVTQTPRYLIKTRGQQVTLSCSPISGHRSVSWYQQTPGQGLQFLFEYFSETQRNKGNFPGRFSGRQFSNSRSEMNVSTLELGDSALYLCASSLGGQRSGNTIYFGEGSWLTVV.

The chain has TRBV6-6 and TRBJ2-7, with D perhaps matching TRBD2 (6 bases). V was trimmed by 8 bases and J by 5 bases, leaving 13 bases between them. This CDR3 spans 12 amino acids. Germline V gene lookup returns CDR1 MNHNY and CDR2 SVGAGI (reference sequence). The CDR3 bases are TGTGCCAGCTCCGGCGGGGATGACGAGCAGTACGTC. It yields the protein CASSGGDDEQYV.

The chain is built from TRBV7-9 and TRBJ1-2, with 9 bases matching TRBD1. Germline CDR1 and CDR2: SEHNR and FQNEAQ (reference sequence). V shed 4 bases and J 2 bases; nucleotides not matched to a gene: 8. The CDR3 is made up of 16 amino acids. As DNA, the CDR3 is TGTGCCAGCAGCTGGCCCCCGGGACAGGGAAACTATGGCTACACCTTC. Translated, it gives CASSWPPGQGNYGYTF.

The chain joins TRBV5-1 to TRBJ2-5, with D possibly TRBD1 on 6 matching bases. The CDR3 is 14 amino acids. From germline, CDR1 is SGHRS and CDR2 YFSETQ. Deletions cut 4 bases from V and 3 bases from J, with 13 bases between. CDR3 protein: CASSPEAGEETQYF. The CDR3 DNA reads TGCGCCAGCAGCCCAGAGGCAGGGGAAGAGACCCAGTACTTC.

This chain uses TRBV7-2 with TRBJ2-5, with D possibly TRBD2 on 6 matching bases. Germline V gene data show CDR1 as SGHTA and CDR2 as FQGNSA. The CDR3 has 16 residues. V was pared by 1 base and J by 1 base, with 13 bases between. DNA for the CDR3: TGTGCCAGCAGCTTAGGTGGGAGTAGCGGCCAAGAGACCCAGTACTTC. It is translated as CASSLGGSSGQETQYF.

V and J are TRBV5-1 and TRBJ2-1, with 12 bases fitting TRBD2. CDR3 length: 15 amino acids. CDR1 SGHRS and CDR2 YFSETQ come from the germline V gene. V lost 4 bases and J lost 4; bases outside the gene matches: 3. This chain's CDR3 is CASSPGTSGYNEQFF. CDR3 sequence (DNA): TGCGCCAGCAGCCCCGGGACTAGCGGGTACAATGAGCAGTTCTTC.

The CDR3 protein is CASSRDRMNTEAFF. CDR3 sequence (DNA): TGTGCCAGCAGCCGCGACAGGATGAACACTGAAGCTTTCTTT. This chain connects TRBV7-3 to TRBJ1-1; maybe TRBD1 (6 bases). Germline CDR1 reads SGHTA; CDR2 reads FQGTGA. Trimming cost V 5 bases and J 0 bases, with 10 bases left between them. This CDR3 has 14 residues.

This clone came up once. V and J are TRBV24-1 and TRBJ2-5; 8 nucleotides align to TRBD2. V shed 0 bases, J shed 3 bases, and the junction held 8 bases outside the gene matches. Germline assignment: CDR1 KGHDR and CDR2 SFDVKD. The CDR3 runs 17 residues. The CDR3 coding sequence is TGTGCCACCAGTGATTTGAGCGGGAGTCTGTCGGAAGAGACCCAGTACTTC. Translated, it gives CATSDLSGSLSEETQYF.

DNA of the CDR3: TGTGCCAGCACCATAGACAGCCCCTACGAGCAGTACTTC. It specifies CASTIDSPYEQYF. The V gene is TRBV28, the J gene TRBJ2-7, with D perhaps TRBD1 (5 bases). CDR1 and CDR2 from the germline V gene are MDHEN and SYDVKM. The length of the CDR3 is 13 residues. V lost 7 bases and J lost 2, with 12 bases in between.

The J gene is TRBJ1-3, the V gene TRBV18; D remains unclear. This CDR3 is built from 17 residues. Trimming shortened V by 2 bases and J by 0 bases, and 14 bases separated the two germline ends. The germline V gene has CDR1 KGHSH and CDR2 LQKENI. The CDR3 nucleotides read TGTGCCAGCTCACCAGATCGGGTTGGAAGCTCTGGAAACACCATATATTTT. Amino acid sequence: CASSPDRVGSSGNTIYF. The full variable domain, with the rest looked up from reference TRBV18 and TRBJ1-3, is NAGVMQNPRHLVRRRGQEARLRCSPMKGHSHVYWYRQLPEEGLKFMVYLQKENIIDESGMPKERFSAEFPKEGPSILRIQQVVRGDSAAYFCASSPDRVGSSGNTIYFGEGSWLTVV.

This chain uses TRBV28 with TRBJ2-7; 7 nucleotides line up with TRBD1. The CDR3 length is 15 residues. The V gene end was trimmed by 5 bases and the J gene end by 7 bases; junction bases not matched to a gene: 14. CDR1 is MDHEN and CDR2 is SYDVKM in the germline V gene. The CDR3 is CASSPPSDRIVEQYF. The CDR3 DNA is TGTGCCAGCAGTCCCCCCTCGGACAGGATTGTTGAGCAGTACTTC. The whole variable domain, remainder taken from reference TRBV28 and TRBJ2-7, is DVKVTQSSRYLVKRTGEKVFLECVQDMDHENMFWYRQDPGLGLRLIYFSYDVKMKEKGDIPEGYSVSREKKERFSLILESASTNQTSMYLCASSPPSDRIVEQYFGPGTRLTVT.

This sequence joins TRBV29-1 and TRBJ1-4; D may be TRBD1 (5 bases). In germline, CDR1 is SQVTM, CDR2 ANQGSEA. CDR3 length equals 12 residues. Trimming took 4 bases from V and 8 from J, leaving 11 bases between them. The CDR3 loop reads CSVARVGEKLFF. The DNA of the CDR3 is TGCAGCGTTGCCAGGGTGGGGGAAAAACTGTTTTTT.

The chain joins TRBV20-1 to TRBJ2-5; tentatively, D is TRBD2 (6 bases). Trimming removed 3 bases at V and 8 bases at J, with 13 bases between. This CDR3 has 12 amino acids. CDR1 is DFQATT and CDR2 is SNEGSKA in the germline V gene (reference sequence). The CDR3 is CSASYFGTTQYF. The DNA for the CDR3 is TGCAGTGCTAGTTACTTTGGGACTACCCAGTACTTC.

In this sample, this clone turned up a few times. The chain is built from TRBV6-4 and TRBJ2-3; 9 bases are a match to TRBD1. The CDR3 totals 14 residues. Germline values: CDR1 MRHNA, CDR2 SNTAGT. V was pared by 4 bases and J by 1 base, with 0 bases of the junction left unmatched. The CDR3 sequence: CASSGTGGTDTQYF. The CDR3 DNA follows: TGTGCCAGCAGTGGGACAGGGGGCACAGATACGCAGTATTTT.

The chain recombines TRBV10-1 with TRBJ2-2; 7 bases align to TRBD2. CDR3 size: 15 residues. V dropped 8 bases and J dropped 2; count of bases not matched to a gene: 8. Germline V gives CDR1 WNHNN, CDR2 SYGVQD (reference sequence). As DNA, the CDR3 is TGCGCCAGCTGTTCTGGCGGGGGAAACACCGGGGAGCTGTTTTTT. Translating gives CASCSGGGNTGELFF.